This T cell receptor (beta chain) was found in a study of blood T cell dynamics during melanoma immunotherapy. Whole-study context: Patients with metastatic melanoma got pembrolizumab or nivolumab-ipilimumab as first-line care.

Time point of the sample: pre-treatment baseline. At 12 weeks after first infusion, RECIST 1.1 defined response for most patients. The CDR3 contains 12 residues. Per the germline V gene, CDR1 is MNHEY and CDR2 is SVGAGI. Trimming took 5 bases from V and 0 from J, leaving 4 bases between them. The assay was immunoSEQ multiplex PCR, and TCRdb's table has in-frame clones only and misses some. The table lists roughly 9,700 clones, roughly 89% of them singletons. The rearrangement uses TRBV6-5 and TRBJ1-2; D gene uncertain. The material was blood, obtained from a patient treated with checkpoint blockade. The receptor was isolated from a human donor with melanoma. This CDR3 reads CASSGANYGYTF. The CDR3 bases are TGTGCCAGCAGTGGTGCTAACTATGGCTACACCTTC.